A single sample gave rise to the 10 T cell receptor beta chains below, sequenced in a study of identical twins. MiXCR was run by TCRdb on the 5' RACE reads, yielding one entry per CDR3 protein. The sample lists 420,000 or so distinct CDR3 sequences, 18% occurring once. Sequencing used naive T cells sorted from blood. The receptors shown here come from a man aged 50 to 60 in good health.

V and J are TRBV7-9 and TRBJ2-1, with TRBD2 as a possible D gene (5 bases). Germline-derived CDR1 and CDR2 are SEHNR and FQNEAQ (reference sequence). V gave up 10 bases and J gave up 1 base, with 17 bases separating them. The CDR3 covers 15 residues. The CDR3 region has the DNA TGTGCCACCGTTTCGGAGGTTCATTCCTACAATGAGCAGTTCTTC. Translating gives CATVSEVHSYNEQFF.

This clonotype was seen a handful of times. This chain uses TRBV29-1 with TRBJ2-1, with D possibly being TRBD1 (6 bases). The V and J ends lost 6 bases and 3 bases respectively, with 15 bases between them. Germline V gene data show CDR1 as SQVTM and CDR2 as ANQGSEA. The CDR3 length is 14 residues. CDR3 protein: CSVPGQSLYNEQFF. CDR3 sequence (DNA): TGCAGCGTCCCTGGACAGAGCCTCTACAATGAGCAGTTCTTC.

V and J are TRBV5-1 and TRBJ2-5; D is ambiguous. Per the germline V gene, CDR1 is SGHRS and CDR2 is YFSETQ. The CDR3 length is 13 residues. Trimming pared 4 bases from V and 5 bases from J, leaving 12 bases between. CDR3 in DNA: TGCGCCAGCAGCACAGCAAAACGGGAGACCCAGTACTTC. Residues: CASSTAKRETQYF. Variable domain in full (rest from reference TRBV5-1 and TRBJ2-5): KAGVTQTPRYLIKTRGQQVTLSCSPISGHRSVSWYQQTPGQGLQFLFEYFSETQRNKGNFPGRFSGRQFSNSRSEMNVSTLELGDSALYLCASSTAKRETQYFGPGTRLLVL.

This clonotype showed up many times. The chain couples TRBV12-3 or TRBV12-4 to TRBJ2-5; D may be TRBD2 (6 bases). V shed 4 bases and J shed 3 bases, with 15 bases lying between them. CDR3 size: 15 residues. The CDR3 reads CASSWDSRPEETQYF. The CDR3 DNA is TGTGCCAGCAGTTGGGACTCGAGACCAGAAGAGACCCAGTACTTC.

This clonotype turned up a few times. The chain has TRBV5-1 and TRBJ2-1, with D possibly TRBD2 on 7 matching bases. This CDR3 is 15 amino acids long. V was clipped by 4 bases and J by 2 bases, with 13 bases between them. Per germline, CDR1 SGHRS and CDR2 YFSETQ. The CDR3 loop is CASSPGGAAYNEQFF. CDR3 nucleotides: TGCGCCAGCAGCCCTGGGGGGGCCGCCTACAATGAGCAGTTCTTC.

The chain carries TRBV6-2 or TRBV6-3 and TRBJ2-1; the D is unclear. Trimming pared 6 bases from V and 4 bases from J, leaving 7 bases between. This CDR3 region has 12 residues. Germline loops: CDR1 MNHEY, CDR2 SVGEGT. For the CDR3, the DNA is TGTGCCAGCAGAGGAAAATACAATGAGCAGTTCTTC. It codes for CASRGKYNEQFF.

The chain is built from TRBV7-9 and TRBJ2-1; 12 bases are shared with TRBD2. CDR1 and CDR2 (germline): SEHNR, FQNEAQ (reference sequence). CDR3 length equals 16 residues. J was trimmed by 6 bases and V by 6 bases; bases with no gene match: 9. The CDR3 DNA is TGTGCCAGCAGTCTCGTTCCGGGACTAGCGGGCAATGAGCAGTTCTTC. Its translation: CASSLVPGLAGNEQFF. Looking up the rest from reference TRBV7-9 and TRBJ2-1 gives the full variable domain: DTGVSQNPRHKITKRGQNVTFRCDPISEHNRLYWYRQTLGQGPEFLTYFQNEAQLEKSRLLSDRFSAERPKGSFSTLEIQRTEQGDSAMYLCASSLVPGLAGNEQFFGPGTRLTVL.

The table lists this clonotype with a few counts. The chain links TRBV29-1 to TRBJ2-1; D call uncertain. The germline V gene encodes CDR1 SQVTM and CDR2 ANQGSEA. The CDR3 length is 11 residues. V gave up 8 bases and J gave up 8 bases, with 13 bases separating them. The DNA of the CDR3 is TGCAGCCCACAGTTGAACGATGAGCAGTTCTTC. It is translated as CSPQLNDEQFF.

There are many counts of this clonotype. The chain joins TRBV12-3 or TRBV12-4 to TRBJ2-3, with TRBD2 identical over 12 bases. Unmatched junction bases numbered 3, after V lost 5 bases and J lost 3 bases. This CDR3 has 15 amino acids. CDR3 loop: CASSHGLAGTDTQYF. For the CDR3, the DNA is TGTGCCAGCAGTCACGGACTAGCGGGAACAGATACGCAGTATTTT.

At least ten counts were recorded for this clonotype. The chain combines TRBV7-8 with TRBJ2-6; possible D gene TRBD2, 6 bases. The CDR3 sequence is 19 residues long. The germline V gene encodes CDR1 SGHVS and CDR2 FQNEAQ. V was shortened by 6 bases and J by 4 bases, with 25 bases between the two germline ends. CDR3 sequence: CASSRVGAGTFAGANVLTF. CDR3 bases: TGTGCCAGCAGTCGTGTCGGGGCGGGAACTTTTGCCGGGGCCAACGTCCTGACTTTC.